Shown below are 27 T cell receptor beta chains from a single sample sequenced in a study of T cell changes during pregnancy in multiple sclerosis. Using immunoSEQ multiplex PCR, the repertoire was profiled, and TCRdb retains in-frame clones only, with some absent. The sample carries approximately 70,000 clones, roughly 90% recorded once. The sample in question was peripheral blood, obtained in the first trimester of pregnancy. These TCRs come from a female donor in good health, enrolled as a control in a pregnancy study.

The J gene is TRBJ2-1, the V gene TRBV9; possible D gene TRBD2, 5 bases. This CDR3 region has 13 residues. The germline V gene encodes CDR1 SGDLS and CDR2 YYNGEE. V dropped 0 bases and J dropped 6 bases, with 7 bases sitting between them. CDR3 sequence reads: CASSVELGNEQFF. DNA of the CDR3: TGTGCCAGCAGCGTAGAACTAGGCAATGAGCAGTTCTTC.

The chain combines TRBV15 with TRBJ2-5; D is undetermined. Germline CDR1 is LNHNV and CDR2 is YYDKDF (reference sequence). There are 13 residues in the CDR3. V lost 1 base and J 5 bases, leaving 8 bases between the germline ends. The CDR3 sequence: CATSRGMSETQYF. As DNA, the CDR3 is TGTGCCACCAGCAGAGGAATGAGTGAGACCCAGTACTTC.

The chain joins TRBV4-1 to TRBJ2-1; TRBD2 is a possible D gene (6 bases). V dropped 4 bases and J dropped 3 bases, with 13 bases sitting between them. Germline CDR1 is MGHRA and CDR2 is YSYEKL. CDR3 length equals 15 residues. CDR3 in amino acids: CASSLGLRDYNEQFF. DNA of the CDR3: TGCGCCAGCAGCCTAGGATTGCGGGACTACAATGAGCAGTTCTTC.

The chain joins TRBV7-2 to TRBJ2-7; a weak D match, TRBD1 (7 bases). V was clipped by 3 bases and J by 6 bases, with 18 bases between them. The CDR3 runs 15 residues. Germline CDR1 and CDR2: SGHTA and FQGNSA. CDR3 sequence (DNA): TGTGCCAGCAGCTTCTGGACCGGGACAGCGGGCGAGCAGTACTTC. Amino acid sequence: CASSFWTGTAGEQYF. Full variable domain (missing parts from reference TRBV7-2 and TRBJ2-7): GAGVSQSPSNKVTEKGKDVELRCDPISGHTALYWYRQSLGQGLEFLIYFQGNSAPDKSGLPSDRFSAERTGGSVSTLTIQRTQQEDSAVYLCASSFWTGTAGEQYFGPGTRLTVT.

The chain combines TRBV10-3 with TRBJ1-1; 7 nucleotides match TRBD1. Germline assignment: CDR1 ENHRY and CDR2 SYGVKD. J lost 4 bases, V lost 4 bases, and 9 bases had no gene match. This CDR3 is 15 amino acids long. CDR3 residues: CAISGGTAGVTEAFF. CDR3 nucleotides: TGTGCCATCAGTGGAGGGACAGCCGGTGTCACTGAAGCTTTCTTT.

The DNA of the CDR3 is TGTGCCTGCCCAAAAGCCGGGACAGGGACCATGAACACTGAAGCTTTCTTT. It encodes CACPKAGTGTMNTEAFF. The J gene is TRBJ1-1, the V gene TRBV30; TRBD1 matches at 9 bases. The CDR3 runs to 17 residues. V gave up 6 bases and J gave up 0 bases; unmatched junction bases: 14. Germline V lookup: CDR1 GTSNPN, CDR2 SVGIG (reference sequence).

CDR3 sequence reads: CSALTGAAQYF. The CDR3 nucleotides read TGCAGTGCCCTAACAGGGGCCGCGCAGTACTTC. The chain has TRBV20-1 and TRBJ2-7, with 7 bases lining up with TRBD1. The CDR3 consists of 11 residues. With 6 bases clipped from V and 9 bases from J, the junction kept 8 bases outside the gene matches. CDR1 is DFQATT, CDR2 SNEGSKA, per germline (reference sequence).

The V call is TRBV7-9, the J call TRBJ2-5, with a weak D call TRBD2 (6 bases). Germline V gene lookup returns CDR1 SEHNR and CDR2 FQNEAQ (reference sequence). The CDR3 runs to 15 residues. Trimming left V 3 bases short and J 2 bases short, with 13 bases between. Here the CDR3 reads CASSFGRGAQETQYF. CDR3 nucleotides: TGTGCCAGCAGCTTTGGGCGGGGCGCTCAAGAGACCCAGTACTTC.

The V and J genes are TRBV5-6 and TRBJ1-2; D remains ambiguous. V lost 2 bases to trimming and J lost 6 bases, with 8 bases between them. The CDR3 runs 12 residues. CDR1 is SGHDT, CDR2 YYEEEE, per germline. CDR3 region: CASSFWGDGYTF. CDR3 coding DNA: TGTGCCAGCAGCTTCTGGGGAGATGGCTACACCTTC.

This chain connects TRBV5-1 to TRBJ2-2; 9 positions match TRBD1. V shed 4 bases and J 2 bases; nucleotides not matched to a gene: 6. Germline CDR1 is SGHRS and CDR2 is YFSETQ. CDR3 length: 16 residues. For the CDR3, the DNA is TGCGCCAGCAGCCCCGGGACAGGGAGTAACACCGGGGAGCTGTTTTTT. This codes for CASSPGTGSNTGELFF.

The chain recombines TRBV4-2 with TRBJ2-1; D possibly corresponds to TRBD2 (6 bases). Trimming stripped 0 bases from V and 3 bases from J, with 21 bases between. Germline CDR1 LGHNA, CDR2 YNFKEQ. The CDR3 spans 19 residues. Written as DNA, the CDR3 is TGTGCCAGCAGCCAAGATTGCCAGATGTCTAGCGATCGCTACAATGAGCAGTTCTTC. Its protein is CASSQDCQMSSDRYNEQFF.

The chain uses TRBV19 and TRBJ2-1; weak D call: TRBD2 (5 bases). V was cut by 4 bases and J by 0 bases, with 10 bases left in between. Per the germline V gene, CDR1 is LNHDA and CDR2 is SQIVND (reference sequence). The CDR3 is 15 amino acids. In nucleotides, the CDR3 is TGTGCCAGTAGTAGCGGAGGCGGCTCCTACAATGAGCAGTTCTTC. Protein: CASSSGGGSYNEQFF.

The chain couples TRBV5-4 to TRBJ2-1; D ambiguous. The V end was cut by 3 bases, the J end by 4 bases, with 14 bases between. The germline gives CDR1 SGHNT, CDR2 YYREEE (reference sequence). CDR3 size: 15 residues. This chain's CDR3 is CASSSTLERYNEQFF. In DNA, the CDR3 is TGTGCCAGCAGCTCCACTTTAGAGAGATACAATGAGCAGTTCTTC.

CDR3 DNA: TGTGCCAGCAGTTCCCCGGGACAGGGCTCCTACGAGCAGTACTTC. Its protein is CASSSPGQGSYEQYF. The V call is TRBV27, the J call TRBJ2-7; TRBD1 agrees at 9 bases. The V gene's germline CDR1 is MNHEY and CDR2 SMNVEV (reference sequence). The CDR3 sequence is 15 residues long. The J segment lost 0 bases and the V segment lost 4 bases, leaving 4 bases of the junction unmatched.

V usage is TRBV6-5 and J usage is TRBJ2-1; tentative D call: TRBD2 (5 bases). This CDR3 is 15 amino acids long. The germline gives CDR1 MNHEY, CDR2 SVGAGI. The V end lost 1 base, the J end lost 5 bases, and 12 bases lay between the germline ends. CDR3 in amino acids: CASSYLPGRDNEQFF. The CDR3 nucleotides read TGTGCCAGCAGTTACTTACCTGGGAGAGACAATGAGCAGTTCTTC.

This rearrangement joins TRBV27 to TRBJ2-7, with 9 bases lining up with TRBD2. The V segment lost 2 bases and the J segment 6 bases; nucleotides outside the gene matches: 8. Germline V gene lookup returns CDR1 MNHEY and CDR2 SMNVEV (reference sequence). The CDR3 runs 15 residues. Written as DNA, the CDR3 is TGTGCCAGCAGTTTAGGGTTAGCGGGAGTATCCGAGCAGTACTTC. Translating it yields CASSLGLAGVSEQYF.

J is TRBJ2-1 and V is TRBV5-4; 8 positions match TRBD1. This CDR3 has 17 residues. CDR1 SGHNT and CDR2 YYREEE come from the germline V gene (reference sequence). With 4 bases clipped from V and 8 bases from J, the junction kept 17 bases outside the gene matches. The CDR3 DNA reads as TGTGCCAGCAGCAACCGACTAAGGGCGCAGGGGGCCGATGAGCAGTTCTTC. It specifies CASSNRLRAQGADEQFF.

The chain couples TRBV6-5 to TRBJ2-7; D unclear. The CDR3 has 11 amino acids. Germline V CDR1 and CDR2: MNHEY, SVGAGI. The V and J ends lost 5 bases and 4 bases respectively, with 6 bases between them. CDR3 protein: CASSTKYEQYF. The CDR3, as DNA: TGTGCCAGCAGTACAAAATACGAGCAGTACTTC.

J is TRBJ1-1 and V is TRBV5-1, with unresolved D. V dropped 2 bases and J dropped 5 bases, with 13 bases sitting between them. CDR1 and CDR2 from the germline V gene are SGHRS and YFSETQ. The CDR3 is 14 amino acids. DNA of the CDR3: TGCGCCAGCAGCTTCCTGGGCGCGGGGACTGAAGCTTTCTTT. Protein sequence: CASSFLGAGTEAFF.

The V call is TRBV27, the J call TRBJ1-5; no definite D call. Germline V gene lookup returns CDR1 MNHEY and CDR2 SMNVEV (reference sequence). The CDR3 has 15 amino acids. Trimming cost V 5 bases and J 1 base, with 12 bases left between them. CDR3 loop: CASSPITGSNQPQHF. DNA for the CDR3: TGTGCCAGCAGTCCGATAACGGGGAGCAATCAGCCCCAGCATTTT.

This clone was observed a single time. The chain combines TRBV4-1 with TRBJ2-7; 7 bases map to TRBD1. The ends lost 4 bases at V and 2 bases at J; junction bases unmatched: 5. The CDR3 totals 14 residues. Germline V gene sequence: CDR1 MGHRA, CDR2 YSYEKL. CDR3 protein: CASSRPGQTYEQYF. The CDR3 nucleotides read TGCGCCAGCAGCCGACCGGGACAGACCTACGAGCAGTACTTC.

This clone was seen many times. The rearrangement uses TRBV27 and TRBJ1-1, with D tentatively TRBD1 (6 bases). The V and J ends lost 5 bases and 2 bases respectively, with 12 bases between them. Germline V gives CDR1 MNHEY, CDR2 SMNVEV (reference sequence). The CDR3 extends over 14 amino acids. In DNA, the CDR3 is TGTGCCAGCAGTGGGACAAATATTAACACTGAAGCTTTCTTT. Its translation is CASSGTNINTEAFF.

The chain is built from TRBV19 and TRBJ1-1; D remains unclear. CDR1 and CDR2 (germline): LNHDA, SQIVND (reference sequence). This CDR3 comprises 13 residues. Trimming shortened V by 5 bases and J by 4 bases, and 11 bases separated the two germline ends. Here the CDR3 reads CASSPSAFTEAFF. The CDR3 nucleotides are TGTGCCAGTAGTCCCTCAGCGTTCACTGAAGCTTTCTTT. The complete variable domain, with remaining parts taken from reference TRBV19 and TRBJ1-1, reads DGGITQSPKYLFRKEGQNVTLSCEQNLNHDAMYWYRQDPGQGLRLIYYSQIVNDFQKGDIAEGYSVSREKKESFPLTVTSAQKNPTAFYLCASSPSAFTEAFFGQGTRLTVV.

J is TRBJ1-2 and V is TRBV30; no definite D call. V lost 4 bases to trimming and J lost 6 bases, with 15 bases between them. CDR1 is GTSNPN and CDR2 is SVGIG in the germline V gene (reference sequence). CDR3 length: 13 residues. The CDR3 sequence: CAWNFVGVHGYTF. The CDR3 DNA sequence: TGTGCCTGGAATTTTGTCGGGGTCCATGGCTACACCTTC.

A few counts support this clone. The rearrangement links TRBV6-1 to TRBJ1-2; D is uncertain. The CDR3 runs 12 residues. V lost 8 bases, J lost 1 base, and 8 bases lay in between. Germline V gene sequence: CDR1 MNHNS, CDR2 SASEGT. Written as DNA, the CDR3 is TGTGCCAGCGAAGGGAGTAACTATGGCTACACCTTC. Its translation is CASEGSNYGYTF.

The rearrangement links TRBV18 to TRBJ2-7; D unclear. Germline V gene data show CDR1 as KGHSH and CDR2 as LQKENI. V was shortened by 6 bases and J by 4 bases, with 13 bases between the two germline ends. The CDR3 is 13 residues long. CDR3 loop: CASSLAERYEQYF. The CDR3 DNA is TGTGCCAGCTCTTTGGCGGAACGGTACGAGCAGTACTTC.

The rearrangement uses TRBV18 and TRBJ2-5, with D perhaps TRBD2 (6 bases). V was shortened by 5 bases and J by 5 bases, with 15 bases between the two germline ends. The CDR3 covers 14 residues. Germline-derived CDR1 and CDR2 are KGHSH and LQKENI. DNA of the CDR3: TGTGCCAGCTCAACCGGGAGTGTTGTTGAGACCCAGTACTTC. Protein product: CASSTGSVVETQYF.